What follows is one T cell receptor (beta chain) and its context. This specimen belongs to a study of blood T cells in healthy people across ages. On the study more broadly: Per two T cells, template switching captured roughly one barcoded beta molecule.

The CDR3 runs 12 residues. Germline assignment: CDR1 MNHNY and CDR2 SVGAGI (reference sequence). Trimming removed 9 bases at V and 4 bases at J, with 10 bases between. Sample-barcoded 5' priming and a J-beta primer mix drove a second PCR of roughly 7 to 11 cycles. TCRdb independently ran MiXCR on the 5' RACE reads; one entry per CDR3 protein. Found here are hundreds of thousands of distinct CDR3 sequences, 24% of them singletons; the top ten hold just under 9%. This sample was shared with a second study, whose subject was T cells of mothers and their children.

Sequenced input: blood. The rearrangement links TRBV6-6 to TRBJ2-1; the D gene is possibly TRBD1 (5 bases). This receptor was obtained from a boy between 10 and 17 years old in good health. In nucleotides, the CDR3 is TGTGCCAGTATAGCAGGGTACAATGAGCAGTTCTTC. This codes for CASIAGYNEQFF.